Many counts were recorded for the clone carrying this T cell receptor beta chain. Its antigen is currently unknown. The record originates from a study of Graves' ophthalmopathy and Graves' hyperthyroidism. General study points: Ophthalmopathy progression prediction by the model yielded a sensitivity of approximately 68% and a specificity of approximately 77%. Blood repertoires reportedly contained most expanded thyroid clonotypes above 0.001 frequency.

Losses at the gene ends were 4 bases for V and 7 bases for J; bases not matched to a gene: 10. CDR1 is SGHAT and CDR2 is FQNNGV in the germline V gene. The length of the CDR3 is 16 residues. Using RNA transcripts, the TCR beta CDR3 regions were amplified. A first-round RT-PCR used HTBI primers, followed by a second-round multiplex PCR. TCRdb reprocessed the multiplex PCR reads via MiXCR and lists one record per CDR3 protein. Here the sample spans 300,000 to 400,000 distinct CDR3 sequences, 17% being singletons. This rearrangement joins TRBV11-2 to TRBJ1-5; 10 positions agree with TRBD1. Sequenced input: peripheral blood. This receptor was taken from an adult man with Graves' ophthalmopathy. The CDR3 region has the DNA TGTGCCAGCAGCTCATACGACAGGGGGCGCTTCCAGCCCCAGCATTTT. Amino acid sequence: CASSSYDRGRFQPQHF.